The entry below describes one T cell receptor beta chain. CDR3 length: 16 amino acids. Germline trimming cut 5 bases from V and 4 bases from J; bases unmatched to any gene: 10. Germline CDR1 is SGHAT and CDR2 is FQNNGV. An equimolar mix of two oligonucleotides served as the beta constant-region primer for TRBC1 and TRBC2. The ligated cDNA underwent four PCR rounds using SP2 and nested alpha and beta constant-region primers. TCRdb reprocessed the UMI-ligation and nested PCR reads with MiXCR, giving one entry per CDR3 protein. Found here are 130,000 or so distinct CDR3 sequences, 36% of them singletons; the top ten hold 0.8% to 1%. These data originate in a study of naive and memory T cell subsets.

The chain recombines TRBV11-2 with TRBJ2-1; 8 bases fit TRBD1. The receptor was derived from a human donor in good health. Sequences were obtained from central memory CD4+ T cells from blood. The CDR3 region is CASSLNAGQGYNEQFF. CDR3 in DNA: TGTGCCAGCAGCCTAAATGCAGGACAGGGATACAATGAGCAGTTCTTC.